This TCR beta chain comes out of a study of blood T cell repertoires in COVID-19. About the study: PBMCs, B-cell-depleted T cells, or T cells provided the cDNA or gDNA that made up the material.

The authors' processing: Amplifying reference gene primers gave estimates of nucleated cell counts. Sequenced by immunoSEQ multiplex PCR; TCRdb stores in-frame clones only, minus some. V, J and clone size were drawn from that table, and D and trimming were deduced from the DNA. Here the sample spans about 140,000 clones, nearly 90% being singletons. Germline CDR1 is SEHNR and CDR2 is FQNEAQ (reference sequence). This CDR3 is built from 13 residues. Trimming removed 2 bases from V and 6 bases from J, with 8 bases in between. The sample taken for sequencing was peripheral blood. The sequence came from a man in his 70s with acute or convalescent COVID-19. J is TRBJ2-1 and V is TRBV7-9; possibly TRBD2 for D (5 bases). The CDR3, as DNA: TGTGCCAGCAGCTTAAGCACTAGCAATGAGCAGTTCTTC. This codes for CASSLSTSNEQFF.